The present entry profiles one TCR beta chain with its context. The CDR3 has 16 amino acids. Germline values: CDR1 SGHVS, CDR2 FNYEAQ. The V gene end was trimmed by 4 bases and the J gene end by 3 bases; junction bases not matched to a gene: 10. The sample belongs to a study of T-cell memory formation after mild COVID-19. TCRdb re-derived calls from the 5' RACE reads in MiXCR, one entry per CDR3 protein. This table has around 470,000 distinct CDR3 sequences, about 20% appearing once. The source is an adult woman who had mild COVID-19 (a few samples of this study predate the infection). Cell type and time point are not known. The chain has TRBV7-6 and TRBJ2-7, with 9 nucleotides matching TRBD2. Sequencing used PBMCs or a T cell subset sorted from them (not recorded which). The CDR3 protein is CASSSTVTSGSYEQYF. CDR3 DNA: TGTGCCAGCAGCTCTACAGTGACTAGCGGAAGCTACGAGCAGTACTTC.